What follows are 20 T cell receptor beta chains derived from one specimen sequenced in a study of CXCR3-negative and CXCR3-positive naive CD8 T cells. Their antigen targets remain unknown. Study-wide findings and caveats: Higher TRB CDR3 hydrophobicity marked CXCR3-positive naive cells relative to CXCR3-negative naive cells.

The authors made the TRB cDNA libraries by 5' RACE using UMI labels. TCRdb reprocessed the 5' RACE reads, keeping one entry per CDR3 protein, no DNA. The sample includes 95,000 to 100,000 distinct CDR3 sequences. The specimen was naive CXCR3+ CD8+ T cells from blood. Regarding subset: CD45RO-CCR7+CD27+CD95- naive CD8+ T cells expressing CXCR3 (TNR3+). The receptors here all came from a human donor in good health. Some clones in this sample may be carry-over from other donors' samples.

The rearrangement uses TRBV3-1 and TRBJ2-3; as DNA is missing, the TRBD2 call by TCRdb cannot be tested. Germline V CDR1 and CDR2: LGHDT, YNNKEL (reference sequence). CDR3 length equals 19 residues. The CDR3: CASSQASSGSTTSTDTQYF.

This chain joins TRBV28 and TRBJ2-7. This CDR3 has 15 residues. The V gene's germline CDR1 is MDHEN and CDR2 SYDVKM. CDR3 residues: CASSLVPKSSYEQYF. The complete variable domain, with remaining parts taken from reference TRBV28 and TRBJ2-7, reads DVKVTQSSRYLVKRTGEKVFLECVQDMDHENMFWYRQDPGLGLRLIYFSYDVKMKEKGDIPEGYSVSREKKERFSLILESASTNQTSMYLCASSLVPKSSYEQYFGPGTRLTVT.

V gene TRBV5-5 combines with J gene TRBJ2-5; without DNA, the TCRdb call of TRBD1 cannot be checked. Germline loops: CDR1 SGHKS, CDR2 YYEKEE (reference sequence). The length of the CDR3 is 15 residues. The chain's CDR3 is CASSLNPGRKETQYF.

This chain joins TRBV14 and TRBJ2-5; TCRdb names TRBD1, which stays unverified in the absence of DNA. The V gene's germline CDR1 is SGHDN and CDR2 FVKESK. This CDR3 is built from 15 residues. The CDR3 reads CASSQNRGTGQTQYF.

The CDR3 loop reads CASRTEGRGYNEQFF. This rearrangement joins TRBV6-2 or TRBV6-3 to TRBJ2-1; the TCRdb D gene call, TRBD1, has no DNA to confirm it. Germline values: CDR1 MNHEY, CDR2 SVGEGT. The length of the CDR3 is 15 residues.

The chain joins TRBV7-3 to TRBJ2-1; TCRdb returns TRBD2, unconfirmable since there is no DNA. Germline CDR1 is SGHTA and CDR2 is FQGTGA. The CDR3 extends over 14 amino acids. CDR3 region: CASRGLAGDNEQFF.

This chain joins TRBV25-1 and TRBJ1-1. Germline V CDR1 and CDR2: MGHDK, SYGVNS. The CDR3 spans 13 residues. The CDR3 loop is CASGRTRSTEAFF.

The chain is built from TRBV7-3 and TRBJ2-3; TCRdb selects TRBD1, and the lack of DNA leaves this call unchecked. The CDR3 length is 17 residues. Per the germline V gene, CDR1 is SGHTA and CDR2 is FQGTGA. The CDR3 sequence is CASSGRGGASPTDTQYF.

The chain uses TRBV20-1 and TRBJ1-1. The germline CDR1 and CDR2 sequences are DFQATT and SNEGSKA (reference sequence). There are 12 residues in the CDR3. The CDR3 here is CSAREDQVEAFF.

The CDR3 sequence is CASSLISGGAYEQYF. The chain recombines TRBV7-3 with TRBJ2-7; TCRdb's D call of TRBD2 is untestable without DNA. The CDR3 extends over 15 amino acids. CDR1 SGHTA and CDR2 FQGTGA come from the germline V gene.

The chain joins TRBV19 to TRBJ1-5. CDR1 LNHDA and CDR2 SQIVND come from the germline V gene (reference sequence). This CDR3 region has 16 residues. CDR3 sequence reads: CASSTPLGGGLQPQHF.

The chain recombines TRBV5-1 with TRBJ2-7; TCRdb outputs TRBD2, but without DNA this stays unchecked. The CDR3 is made up of 14 amino acids. Per germline, CDR1 SGHRS and CDR2 YFSETQ. CDR3: CASGAGMGFDEQYF.

The V gene is TRBV27, the J gene TRBJ2-7. CDR3 size: 14 residues. Germline V CDR1 and CDR2: MNHEY, SMNVEV (reference sequence). The CDR3 is CASSLVGTDYEQYF.

This chain links TRBV30 with TRBJ2-6. This CDR3 has 14 amino acids. The germline CDR1 and CDR2 sequences are GTSNPN and SVGIG (reference sequence). CDR3 loop: CAWGHGSGANVLTF.

V is TRBV29-1 and J is TRBJ2-7; TCRdb's D call of TRBD1 is untestable without DNA. Germline CDR1 and CDR2: SQVTM and ANQGSEA. CDR3 size: 14 residues. The CDR3 is CSVEGQGETYEQYF.

The chain couples TRBV25-1 to TRBJ2-7; TCRdb's assignment of TRBD1 cannot be checked, as there is no DNA. The CDR3 length is 15 residues. The germline V gene encodes CDR1 MGHDK and CDR2 SYGVNS. The CDR3 loop reads CASSVLWGQGGEQYF.

The CDR3 loop is CASSSGTGAGGELFF. The chain joins TRBV6-5 to TRBJ2-2; TCRdb's assignment of TRBD1 cannot be checked, as there is no DNA. Germline V CDR1 and CDR2: MNHEY, SVGAGI. This CDR3 contains 15 residues.

The J gene is TRBJ2-1, the V gene TRBV7-3; there is no DNA to check the TCRdb D call of TRBD2. The germline gives CDR1 SGHTA, CDR2 FQGTGA. The CDR3 is 15 residues long. The CDR3 loop is CASSLRGGVYNEQFF.

J is TRBJ1-1 and V is TRBV28; without DNA, the TCRdb call of TRBD1 cannot be checked. The CDR3 consists of 17 residues. Germline CDR1 and CDR2: MDHEN and SYDVKM. The CDR3 sequence is CASSFPTLGLPNTEAFF. The complete variable domain, with remaining parts taken from reference TRBV28 and TRBJ1-1, reads DVKVTQSSRYLVKRTGEKVFLECVQDMDHENMFWYRQDPGLGLRLIYFSYDVKMKEKGDIPEGYSVSREKKERFSLILESASTNQTSMYLCASSFPTLGLPNTEAFFGQGTRLTVV.

The genes are TRBV7-2 and TRBJ2-7; lacking DNA, the TRBD2 call made by TCRdb goes unchecked. Germline CDR1 and CDR2: SGHTA and FQGNSA. The CDR3 loop spans 15 amino acids. The CDR3 region is CASSLASGGAYEQYF.